Following are 10 T cell receptor beta chains from one sample sequenced in a study of OX40 agonist ivuxolimab in advanced cancers. Libraries came from the immunoSEQ multiplex PCR assay. Held by TCRdb, this immuneACCESS table contains in-frame sequences only and omits some clones. Under half of the omission traces to an unresolved V gene where checked; the cause of the rest is unknown. The sample has 89,000 or so clones on record, approximately 86% of them singletons. The ten largest account for less than 0.85% of the sample. Sequencing used CD4+ or CD8+ T cells sorted from blood, obtained in a trial of the OX40 agonist ivuxolimab. The origin of the receptors is an adult with an advanced solid tumor such as melanoma, head and neck, liver or kidney cancer.

The chain carries TRBV5-5 and TRBJ2-2; no reliable D call. Germline loops: CDR1 SGHKS, CDR2 YYEKEE (reference sequence). This CDR3 contains 11 residues. The V and J ends lost 1 base and 7 bases respectively, with 2 bases between them. CDR3 coding DNA: TGTGCCAGCAGCTTGCACGGGGAGCTGTTTTTT. Amino acid sequence: CASSLHGELFF.

V gene TRBV13 combines with J gene TRBJ2-7; 8 bases fit TRBD1. With V trimmed by 5 bases and J by 2 bases, 11 bases remained unmatched. Germline V lookup: CDR1 PRHDT, CDR2 FYEKMQ (reference sequence). The CDR3 length is 16 residues. The CDR3 region is CASSLQGQGTTYEQYF. CDR3 DNA: TGTGCCAGCAGCCTCCAAGGACAGGGAACCACCTACGAGCAGTACTTC.

The chain uses TRBV19 and TRBJ2-1; 11 positions match TRBD2. The V and J ends lost 2 bases and 6 bases, in that order; junction bases with no gene match: 6. Germline lookup yields CDR1 LNHDA and CDR2 SQIVND (reference sequence). The CDR3 totals 16 residues. The CDR3 coding sequence is TGTGCCAGTAGTATACTGGCTAGCGGGAGGCCCAATGAGCAGTTCTTC. This gives the protein CASSILASGRPNEQFF. Drawing the rest from reference TRBV19 and TRBJ2-1, the complete variable domain is DGGITQSPKYLFRKEGQNVTLSCEQNLNHDAMYWYRQDPGQGLRLIYYSQIVNDFQKGDIAEGYSVSREKKESFPLTVTSAQKNPTAFYLCASSILASGRPNEQFFGPGTRLTVL.

This sequence joins TRBV29-1 and TRBJ2-1, with D maybe TRBD2 (6 bases). Trimming removed 4 bases from V and 3 bases from J, with 19 bases in between. Germline V lookup: CDR1 SQVTM, CDR2 ANQGSEA. This CDR3 is built from 16 residues. The CDR3 region is CSVVGIAAANYNEQFF. In DNA form, the CDR3 reads TGCAGCGTTGTAGGGATAGCGGCGGCCAACTACAATGAGCAGTTCTTC.

The chain uses TRBV18 and TRBJ2-5, with 9 nucleotides matching TRBD2. The germline V gene encodes CDR1 KGHSH and CDR2 LQKENI. The CDR3 length is 17 residues. The trim removed 6 bases at V and 2 bases at J, leaving 13 bases unmatched. The CDR3 spells CASSPGGLAGTQETQYF. The CDR3 DNA is TGTGCCAGCTCTCCCGGAGGTCTAGCGGGGACTCAAGAGACCCAGTACTTC. The entire variable domain, with the rest obtained from reference TRBV18 and TRBJ2-5, is as follows: NAGVMQNPRHLVRRRGQEARLRCSPMKGHSHVYWYRQLPEEGLKFMVYLQKENIIDESGMPKERFSAEFPKEGPSILRIQQVVRGDSAAYFCASSPGGLAGTQETQYFGPGTRLLVL.

The chain couples TRBV28 to TRBJ2-1, with D perhaps assigned TRBD1 or TRBD2 (5 bases each). CDR3 length: 15 amino acids. Trimming stripped 6 bases from V and 3 bases from J, with 15 bases between. The V gene's germline CDR1 is MDHEN and CDR2 SYDVKM. CDR3 nucleotides: TGTGCCAGCAGAAGGGCAGGGAGTCTCTACAATGAGCAGTTCTTC. Its translation is CASRRAGSLYNEQFF.

This clone was seen a few times. The gene calls are TRBV7-2 and TRBJ2-5; TRBD2 aligns across 7 bases. The CDR3 covers 15 residues. Germline V CDR1 and CDR2: SGHTA, FQGNSA. V was pared by 3 bases and J by 5 bases, with 9 bases of the junction left unmatched. CDR3 bases: TGTGCCAGCAGCTTTCAGGCTAGCGGTCGGGAGACCCAGTACTTC. Translating it yields CASSFQASGRETQYF.

The V call is TRBV30, the J call TRBJ2-5, with 8 nucleotides matching TRBD2. This CDR3 is built from 14 residues. V lost 0 bases, J lost 4 bases, and 4 bases stayed unmatched. Germline V gene data show CDR1 as GTSNPN and CDR2 as SVGIG (reference sequence). The CDR3 loop reads CAWSVAGVGETQYF. The DNA of the CDR3 is TGTGCCTGGAGTGTAGCGGGGGTAGGAGAGACCCAGTACTTC.

The V and J genes are TRBV5-1 and TRBJ2-1; tentatively, D is TRBD1 (6 bases). CDR1 is SGHRS and CDR2 is YFSETQ in the germline V gene. V was trimmed by 5 bases and J by 4 bases, leaving 13 bases between them. This CDR3 is built from 14 residues. The CDR3 loop reads CASRLITGYNEQFF. The CDR3 bases are TGCGCCAGCAGACTGATAACAGGGTACAATGAGCAGTTCTTC.

The chain combines TRBV7-2 with TRBJ1-1; D is undetermined. Trimming removed 5 bases from V and 9 bases from J, with 10 bases in between. The germline CDR1 and CDR2 sequences are SGHTA and FQGNSA. This CDR3 contains 11 residues. CDR3 DNA: TGTGCCAGCAGCCCCCCCGGGAAAGCTTTCTTT. Its protein product is CASSPPGKAFF.